This T cell receptor beta chain was captured by sequencing in a study of a mutant IDH1 vaccine in newly diagnosed glioma. Time point: week 35, safety follow-up. Each dose delivered 300 ug of mutant IDH1 20-mer peptide subcutaneously with imiquimod. The data were produced by immunoSEQ multiplex PCR, yet TCRdb's version contains in-frame clones alone and is incomplete. The data contain more than 35,000 clones, 80% to 85% of them seen just once; the ten biggest clones take up roughly 4.5%. Turning to this clone: Its antigen is still unknown.

Trimming pared 8 bases from V and 0 bases from J, leaving 8 bases between. Germline V gene lookup returns CDR1 MNHEY and CDR2 SMNVEV (reference sequence). This CDR3 comprises 12 residues. This receptor was taken from a woman between 35 and 50 years old with glioma. Some clones in this sample may be carry-over from other donors' samples. The specimen was PBMCs, collected from a glioma patient whose treatment included an IDH1 peptide vaccine. This chain uses TRBV27 with TRBJ2-7; no clear D. This CDR3 is CASGYSSYEQYF. The CDR3 coding sequence is TGTGCCAGCGGGTACAGCTCCTACGAGCAGTACTTC.